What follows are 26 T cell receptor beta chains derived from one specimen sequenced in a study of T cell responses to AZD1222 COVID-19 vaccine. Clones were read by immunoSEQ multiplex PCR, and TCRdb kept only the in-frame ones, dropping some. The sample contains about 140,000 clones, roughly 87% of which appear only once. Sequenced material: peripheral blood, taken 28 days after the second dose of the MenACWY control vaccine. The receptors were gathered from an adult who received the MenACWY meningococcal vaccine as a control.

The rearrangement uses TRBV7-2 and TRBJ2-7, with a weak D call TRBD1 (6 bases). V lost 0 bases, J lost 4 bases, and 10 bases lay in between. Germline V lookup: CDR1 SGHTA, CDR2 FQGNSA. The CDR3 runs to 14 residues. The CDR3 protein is CASSLARGSYEQYF. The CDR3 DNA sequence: TGTGCCAGCAGCTTAGCCAGGGGAAGTTACGAGCAGTACTTC.

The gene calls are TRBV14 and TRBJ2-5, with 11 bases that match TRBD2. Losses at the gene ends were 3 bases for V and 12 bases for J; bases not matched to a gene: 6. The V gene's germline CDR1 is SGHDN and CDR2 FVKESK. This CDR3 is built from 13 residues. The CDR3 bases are TGTGCCAGCAGCCAGTCGCCGGGACTAGCGGAGTACTTC. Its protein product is CASSQSPGLAEYF.

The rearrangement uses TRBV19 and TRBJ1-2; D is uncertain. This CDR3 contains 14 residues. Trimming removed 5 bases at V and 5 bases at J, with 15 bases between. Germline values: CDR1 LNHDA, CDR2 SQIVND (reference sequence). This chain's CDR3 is CASSSRPGRYGYTF. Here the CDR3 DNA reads TGTGCCAGTAGTTCCCGTCCCGGGCGGTATGGCTACACCTTC.

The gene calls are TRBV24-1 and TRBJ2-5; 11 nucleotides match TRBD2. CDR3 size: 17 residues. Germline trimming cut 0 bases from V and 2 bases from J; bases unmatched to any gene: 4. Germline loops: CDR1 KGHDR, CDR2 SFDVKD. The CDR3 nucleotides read TGTGCCACCAGTGATTTGGGGACTAGCGGACGACAAGAGACCCAGTACTTC. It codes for CATSDLGTSGRQETQYF.

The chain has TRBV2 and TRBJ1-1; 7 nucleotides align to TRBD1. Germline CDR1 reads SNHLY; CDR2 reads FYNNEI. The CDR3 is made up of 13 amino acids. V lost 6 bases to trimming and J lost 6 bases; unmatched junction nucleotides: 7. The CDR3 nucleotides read TGTGCCAGCAGGGTGACAGGGACGGCTGAAGCTTTCTTT. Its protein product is CASRVTGTAEAFF.

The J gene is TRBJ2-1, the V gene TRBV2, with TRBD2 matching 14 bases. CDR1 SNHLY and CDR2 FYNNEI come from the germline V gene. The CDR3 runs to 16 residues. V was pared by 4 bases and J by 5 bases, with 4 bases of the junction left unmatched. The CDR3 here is CASSGLAGGLDNEQFF. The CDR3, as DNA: TGTGCCAGCAGTGGACTAGCGGGGGGGCTTGACAATGAGCAGTTCTTC.

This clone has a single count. The CDR3 spells CASSLDSNQPQHF. The CDR3 DNA follows: TGTGCCAGCAGTTTGGATAGCAATCAGCCCCAGCATTTT. The chain joins TRBV28 to TRBJ1-5; no definite D call. V gave up 3 bases and J gave up 0 bases, with 3 bases separating them. This CDR3 is 13 amino acids long. The V gene's germline CDR1 is MDHEN and CDR2 SYDVKM.

The CDR3 nucleotides are TGTGCCAGCAGCCCGGGGAGGCAAGGGATTTACAATGAGCAGTTCTTC. This codes for CASSPGRQGIYNEQFF. The V call is TRBV7-8, the J call TRBJ2-1, with D perhaps TRBD2 (6 bases). CDR3 length equals 16 residues. V lost 5 bases and J lost 4, with 18 bases in between. Germline CDR1 SGHVS, CDR2 FQNEAQ.

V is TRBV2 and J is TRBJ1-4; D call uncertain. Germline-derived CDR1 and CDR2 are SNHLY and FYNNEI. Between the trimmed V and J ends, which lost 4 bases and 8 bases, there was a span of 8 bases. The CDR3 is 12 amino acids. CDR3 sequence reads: CASSGQGEKLFF. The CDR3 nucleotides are TGTGCCAGCAGTGGCCAAGGAGAAAAACTGTTTTTT.

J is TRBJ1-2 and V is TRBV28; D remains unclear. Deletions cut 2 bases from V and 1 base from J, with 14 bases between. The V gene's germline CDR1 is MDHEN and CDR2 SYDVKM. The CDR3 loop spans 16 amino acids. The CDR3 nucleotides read TGTGCCAGCAGTTTAGTTCTGCAGACCCATAACTATGGCTACACCTTC. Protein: CASSLVLQTHNYGYTF.

CDR3 sequence reads: CASRLTGTDTQYF. CDR3 DNA sequence: TGTGCCAGCAGACTTACCGGCACAGATACGCAGTATTTT. The genes are TRBV28 and TRBJ2-3, with unresolved D. Germline values: CDR1 MDHEN, CDR2 SYDVKM. The CDR3 runs to 13 residues. With 6 bases removed from V and 1 base from J, the gap between germline ends came to 8 bases. The variable domain in full, with the rest retrieved from reference TRBV28 and TRBJ2-3, is DVKVTQSSRYLVKRTGEKVFLECVQDMDHENMFWYRQDPGLGLRLIYFSYDVKMKEKGDIPEGYSVSREKKERFSLILESASTNQTSMYLCASRLTGTDTQYFGPGTRLTVL.

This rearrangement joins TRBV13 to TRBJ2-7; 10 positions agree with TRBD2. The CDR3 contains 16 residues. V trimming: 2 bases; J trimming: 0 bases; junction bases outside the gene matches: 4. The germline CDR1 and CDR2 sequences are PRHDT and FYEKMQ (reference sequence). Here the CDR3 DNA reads TGTGCCAGCAGCTTAAAACCTAGCGGGAGCTCCTACGAGCAGTACTTC. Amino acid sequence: CASSLKPSGSSYEQYF.

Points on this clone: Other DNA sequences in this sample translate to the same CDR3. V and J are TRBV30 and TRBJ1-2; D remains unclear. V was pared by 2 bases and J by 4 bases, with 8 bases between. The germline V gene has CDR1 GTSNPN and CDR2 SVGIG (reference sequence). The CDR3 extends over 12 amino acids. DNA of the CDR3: TGTGCCTGGAGTAAGGGCCCCTATGGCTACACCTTC. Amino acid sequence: CAWSKGPYGYTF.

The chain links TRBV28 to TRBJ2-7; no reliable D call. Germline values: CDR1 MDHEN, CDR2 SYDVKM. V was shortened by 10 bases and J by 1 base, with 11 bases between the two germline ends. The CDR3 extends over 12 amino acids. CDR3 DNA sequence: TGTGCCACCAGGAAGGGTTCCTACGAGCAGTACTTC. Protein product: CATRKGSYEQYF.

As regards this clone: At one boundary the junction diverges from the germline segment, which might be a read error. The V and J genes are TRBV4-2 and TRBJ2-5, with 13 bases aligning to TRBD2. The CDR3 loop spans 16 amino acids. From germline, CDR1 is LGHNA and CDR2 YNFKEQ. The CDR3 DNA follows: TGTGCCAACAGCCAAAGTGGACTAGCGGGAGAAGAGACCCAGTACTTC. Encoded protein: CANSQSGLAGEETQYF.

CDR3 nucleotides: TGTGCCAGCAGCTTTGGACCGGGCACTGAAGCTTTCTTT. As protein: CASSFGPGTEAFF. The V call is TRBV7-3, the J call TRBJ1-1; D ambiguous. Germline loops: CDR1 SGHTA, CDR2 FQGTGA. This CDR3 has 13 residues. V was trimmed by 3 bases and J by 4 bases, leaving 9 bases between them.

The CDR3 DNA follows: TGTGCCAGCAGCTTAGCTGGGATGGAGCAGTTCTTC. This translates into CASSLAGMEQFF. The chain employs TRBV7-9 and TRBJ2-1; no clear D. Trimming pared 0 bases from V and 10 bases from J, leaving 7 bases between. Per germline, CDR1 SEHNR and CDR2 FQNEAQ (reference sequence). The CDR3 runs 12 residues.

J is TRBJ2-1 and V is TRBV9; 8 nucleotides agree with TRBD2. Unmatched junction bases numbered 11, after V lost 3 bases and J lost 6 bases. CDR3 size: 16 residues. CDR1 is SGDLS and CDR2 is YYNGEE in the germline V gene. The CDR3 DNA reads TGTGCCAGCAGCGCCCTTTGGCTAGCGGGCTCCAATGAGCAGTTCTTC. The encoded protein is CASSALWLAGSNEQFF.

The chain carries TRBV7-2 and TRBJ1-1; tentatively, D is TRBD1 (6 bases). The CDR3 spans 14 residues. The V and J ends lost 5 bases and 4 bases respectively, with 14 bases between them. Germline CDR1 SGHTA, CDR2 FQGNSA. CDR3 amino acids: CASSGNRALTEAFF. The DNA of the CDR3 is TGTGCCAGCAGCGGAAACAGGGCACTCACTGAAGCTTTCTTT.

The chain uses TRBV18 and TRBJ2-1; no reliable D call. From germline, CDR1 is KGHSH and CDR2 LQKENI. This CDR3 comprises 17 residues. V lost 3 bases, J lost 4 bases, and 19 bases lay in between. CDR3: CASSPPDGRSGYNEQFF. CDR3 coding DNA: TGTGCCAGCTCACCCCCGGACGGCCGATCGGGTTACAATGAGCAGTTCTTC.

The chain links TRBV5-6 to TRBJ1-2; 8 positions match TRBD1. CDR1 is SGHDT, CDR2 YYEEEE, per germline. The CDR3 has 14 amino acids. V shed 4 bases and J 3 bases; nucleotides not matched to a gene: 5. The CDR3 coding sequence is TGTGCCAGCAGCAACAGGGGGATAGACTATGGCTACACCTTC. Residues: CASSNRGIDYGYTF.

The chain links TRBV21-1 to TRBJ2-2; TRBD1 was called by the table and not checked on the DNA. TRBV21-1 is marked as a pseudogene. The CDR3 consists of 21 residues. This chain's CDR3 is CASSNLSRDRGQGGNTGELFF. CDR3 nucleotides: TGTGCCAGCAGCAACCTATCCCGGGACAGGGGCCAAGGAGGGAACACCGGGGAGCTGTTTTTT.

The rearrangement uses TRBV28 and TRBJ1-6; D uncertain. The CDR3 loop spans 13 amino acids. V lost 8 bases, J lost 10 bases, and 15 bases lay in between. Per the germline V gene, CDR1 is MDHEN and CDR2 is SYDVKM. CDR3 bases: TGTGCCAGCGGCAGGCTCAGGAGCTCACCCCTCCACTTT. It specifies CASGRLRSSPLHF.

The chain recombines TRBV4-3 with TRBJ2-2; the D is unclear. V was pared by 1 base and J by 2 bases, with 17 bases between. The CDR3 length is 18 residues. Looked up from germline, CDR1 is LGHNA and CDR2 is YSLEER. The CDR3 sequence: CASSQVISNFANTGELFF. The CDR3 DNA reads TGCGCCAGCAGCCAAGTTATCTCAAACTTCGCTAACACCGGGGAGCTGTTTTTT.

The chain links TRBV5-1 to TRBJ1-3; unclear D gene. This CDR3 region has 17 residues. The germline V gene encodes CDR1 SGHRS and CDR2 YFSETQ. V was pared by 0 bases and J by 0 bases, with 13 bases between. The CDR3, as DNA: TGCGCCAGCAGCTTGGATAGAAGGGCGAGCTCTGGAAACACCATATATTTT. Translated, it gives CASSLDRRASSGNTIYF.

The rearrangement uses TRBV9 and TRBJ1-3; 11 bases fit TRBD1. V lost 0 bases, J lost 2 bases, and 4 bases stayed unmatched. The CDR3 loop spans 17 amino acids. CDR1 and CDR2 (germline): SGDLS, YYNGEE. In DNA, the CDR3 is TGTGCCAGCAGCGTAGTAGGGACAGGGGGACCTGGAAACACCATATATTTT. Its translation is CASSVVGTGGPGNTIYF.